A single sample gave rise to the 7 T cell receptor beta chains below, sequenced in a study of cytomegalovirus exposure and HLA in healthy donors. Researchers ran the PCR with 60 Vbeta and 13 Jbeta primers. Assay: immunoSEQ multiplex PCR; the TCRdb copy retains only in-frame clones and omits some. The sample records around 130,000 clones, 80% to 85% being singletons. The sample consisted of PBMCs. The receptors derive from a boy aged 5-17 years in good health and CMV-seronegative.

The rearrangement links TRBV4-1 to TRBJ1-2; 8 bases are a match to TRBD1. Germline V gene data show CDR1 as MGHRA and CDR2 as YSYEKL. The CDR3 is 17 amino acids. V lost 0 bases, J lost 4 bases, and 10 bases stayed unmatched. The CDR3: CASSQDQEDRATYGYTF. The CDR3 coding sequence is TGCGCCAGCAGCCAAGATCAAGAGGACAGGGCTACCTATGGCTACACCTTC.

V is TRBV2 and J is TRBJ2-3; no firm D call. Trimming shortened V by 3 bases and J by 3 bases, and 13 bases separated the two germline ends. The CDR3 loop spans 15 amino acids. From germline, CDR1 is SNHLY and CDR2 FYNNEI. The CDR3 DNA sequence: TGTGCCAGCAGTGATGAGCCCTCCCGAACAGATACGCAGTATTTT. Amino acids: CASSDEPSRTDTQYF. Full variable domain (missing parts from reference TRBV2 and TRBJ2-3): EPEVTQTPSHQVTQMGQEVILRCVPISNHLYFYWYRQILGQKVEFLVSFYNNEISEKSEIFDDQFSVERPDGSNFTLKIRSTKLEDSAMYFCASSDEPSRTDTQYFGPGTRLTVL.

The rearrangement joins TRBV5-1 to TRBJ2-1; 8 nucleotides match TRBD2. There are 15 residues in the CDR3. Germline CDR1 and CDR2: SGHRS and YFSETQ. V was pared by 2 bases and J by 3 bases, with 4 bases of the junction left unmatched. The CDR3 coding sequence is TGCGCCAGCAGCTTCAGAAGCGGGAGCTACAATGAGCAGTTCTTC. This encodes CASSFRSGSYNEQFF.

The chain employs TRBV30 and TRBJ2-4; 9 bases agree with TRBD2. The CDR3 is made up of 17 amino acids. With V trimmed by 0 bases and J by 3 bases, 9 bases remained unmatched. Germline V gene sequence: CDR1 GTSNPN, CDR2 SVGIG (reference sequence). The CDR3 spells CAWSVPVAGDRKNIQYF. CDR3 sequence (DNA): TGTGCCTGGAGTGTCCCCGTAGCGGGAGACCGCAAAAACATTCAGTACTTC. The variable domain in full, with the rest retrieved from reference TRBV30 and TRBJ2-4, is SQTIHQWPATLVQPVGSPLSLECTVEGTSNPNLYWYRQAAGRGLQLLFYSVGIGQISSEVPQNLSASRPQDRQFILSSKKLLLSDSGFYLCAWSVPVAGDRKNIQYFGAGTRLSVL.

The chain employs TRBV30 and TRBJ1-2; unclear D gene. V lost 5 bases, J lost 8 bases, and 21 bases lay in between. Germline CDR1 is GTSNPN and CDR2 is SVGIG (reference sequence). CDR3 length: 14 residues. The CDR3 DNA reads as TGTGCCTGGCATGCGGGTGTGGGCAGTGTGGGCTACACCTTC. This codes for CAWHAGVGSVGYTF.

This clone came up many times. V gene TRBV6-1 combines with J gene TRBJ1-3; unclear D gene. V lost 4 bases to trimming and J lost 0 bases, with 10 bases between them. Germline V lookup: CDR1 MNHNS, CDR2 SASEGT. The length of the CDR3 is 15 residues. CDR3 sequence: CASSVEESSGNTIYF. Written as DNA, the CDR3 is TGTGCCAGCAGTGTGGAGGAGAGCTCTGGAAACACCATATATTTT.

The V call is TRBV21-1, the J call TRBJ2-5; TRBD2 is taken as the D call from the table, unchecked against the DNA. The J call may be faulty, since TRBJ2-7 better matches the DNA end. TRBV21-1 is marked as a pseudogene. This CDR3 contains 14 residues. CDR3 residues: CASSVTGGYYEQYF. The CDR3 region has the DNA TGTGCCAGCAGCGTGACCGGGGGATACTACGAGCAGTACTTC.